The clone carrying this TCR beta chain is classed as medium-sized. Trimming at V came to 6 bases and at J to 6 bases, leaving 11 bases not matched to a gene. CDR1 is SNHLY, CDR2 FYNNEI, per germline. This CDR3 is built from 15 residues. The repertoire was sequenced with immunoSEQ multiplex PCR; TCRdb's copy has only in-frame clones and lacks some. The data hold about 100,000 clones, with over 90% observed a single time. The data belong to a study of siplizumab effects on memory and regulatory T cells. The sample consisted of non-Treg CD4+ T cells sorted from blood. The chain uses TRBV2 and TRBJ1-5; 7 nucleotides align to TRBD1. This clonotype was obtained from a human donor in good health. Written as DNA, the CDR3 is TGTGCCAGCAGCCAAACAGGGGACGCTTTTCAGCCCCAGCATTTT. It codes for CASSQTGDAFQPQHF.